A single sample is the source of the 7 T cell receptor beta chains below, sequenced in a study of cytomegalovirus exposure and HLA in healthy donors listed by TCRdb under 2017. Library prep was done by the immunoSEQ multiplex PCR assay. For the multiplex PCR, a mixture combining 60 forward primers for TCR Vbeta segments and 13 reverse primers for TCR Jbeta segments was used. This immuneACCESS table, as held by TCRdb, lists in-frame sequences with V and J called but not all clones. Of the missing ones, under half trace to an unresolved V gene in checked studies; the others have no known cause. This sample lists 84,000 or so clones; 70% to 80% were detected once. Of the sample, approximately 3.2% falls within the top ten clones. The sequenced sample was PBMCs. These receptors were obtained from a man over 45 in good health and CMV-seronegative.

The V gene is TRBV19, the J gene TRBJ2-7, with 9 nucleotides matching TRBD2. This CDR3 is 16 amino acids long. The germline V gene has CDR1 LNHDA and CDR2 SQIVND (reference sequence). Germline trimming cut 5 bases from V and 4 bases from J; bases unmatched to any gene: 12. The CDR3 DNA sequence: TGTGCCAGTAGTGCAATTCACAGGACTAGCGATTACGAGCAGTACTTC. Amino acid sequence: CASSAIHRTSDYEQYF.

This chain joins TRBV6-5 and TRBJ1-1; 8 bases agree with TRBD1. Germline loops: CDR1 MNHEY, CDR2 SVGAGI. The CDR3 runs to 13 residues. The V gene end was trimmed by 6 bases and the J gene end by 11 bases; junction bases not matched to a gene: 11. The CDR3 nucleotides are TGTGCCAGCAGGCCCGGACAGGGCGGTTGGGCTTTCTTT. Protein: CASRPGQGGWAFF.

V gene TRBV28 combines with J gene TRBJ2-1, with 9 positions matching TRBD2. V was clipped by 5 bases and J by 0 bases; unmatched bases: 8. The CDR3 consists of 17 residues. Germline-derived CDR1 and CDR2 are MDHEN and SYDVKM. CDR3 in amino acids: CASSTPLAGSSYNEQFF. The DNA of the CDR3 is TGTGCCAGCAGTACCCCGCTAGCGGGGAGCTCCTACAATGAGCAGTTCTTC. The complete variable domain, with remaining parts taken from reference TRBV28 and TRBJ2-1, reads DVKVTQSSRYLVKRTGEKVFLECVQDMDHENMFWYRQDPGLGLRLIYFSYDVKMKEKGDIPEGYSVSREKKERFSLILESASTNQTSMYLCASSTPLAGSSYNEQFFGPGTRLTVL.

This rearrangement joins TRBV7-3 to TRBJ2-7; 9 bases match TRBD1. Germline V gives CDR1 SGHTA, CDR2 FQGTGA. With 5 bases clipped from V and 5 bases from J, the junction kept 7 bases outside the gene matches. The CDR3 loop spans 14 amino acids. CDR3: CASSPGQGFHEQYF. The CDR3 DNA sequence: TGTGCCAGCAGCCCGGGACAGGGTTTCCACGAGCAGTACTTC.

The chain employs TRBV5-1 and TRBJ2-5; the match to TRBD2 covers 9 bases. This CDR3 contains 18 residues. Germline CDR1 is SGHRS and CDR2 is YFSETQ. The J segment lost 6 bases and the V segment lost 6 bases, leaving 21 bases of the junction unmatched. CDR3 sequence (DNA): TGCGCCAGCACTCCATCCGGGGTATTGCGGGGGGGCTGGAAGACCCAGTACTTC. Its protein product is CASTPSGVLRGGWKTQYF.

The chain couples TRBV7-2 to TRBJ2-2; 8 bases line up with TRBD1. V lost 2 bases, J lost 4 bases, and 6 bases stayed unmatched. Germline-derived CDR1 and CDR2 are SGHTA and FQGNSA. The CDR3 extends over 16 amino acids. CDR3 sequence (DNA): TGTGCCAGCAGCTTACGGTCAGGGGGCCTCACCGGGGAGCTGTTTTTT. Translation: CASSLRSGGLTGELFF.

The chain joins TRBV5-1 to TRBJ2-5; 7 bases are shared with TRBD1. The J call is uncertain, as TRBJ2-7 better fits the DNA end. Germline CDR1 SGHRS, CDR2 YFSETQ. The CDR3 sequence is 13 residues long. The DNA of the CDR3 is TGCGCCAGCAAACGGGACAGCTCCTACGAGCAGTACTTC. Translation gives CASKRDSSYEQYF.